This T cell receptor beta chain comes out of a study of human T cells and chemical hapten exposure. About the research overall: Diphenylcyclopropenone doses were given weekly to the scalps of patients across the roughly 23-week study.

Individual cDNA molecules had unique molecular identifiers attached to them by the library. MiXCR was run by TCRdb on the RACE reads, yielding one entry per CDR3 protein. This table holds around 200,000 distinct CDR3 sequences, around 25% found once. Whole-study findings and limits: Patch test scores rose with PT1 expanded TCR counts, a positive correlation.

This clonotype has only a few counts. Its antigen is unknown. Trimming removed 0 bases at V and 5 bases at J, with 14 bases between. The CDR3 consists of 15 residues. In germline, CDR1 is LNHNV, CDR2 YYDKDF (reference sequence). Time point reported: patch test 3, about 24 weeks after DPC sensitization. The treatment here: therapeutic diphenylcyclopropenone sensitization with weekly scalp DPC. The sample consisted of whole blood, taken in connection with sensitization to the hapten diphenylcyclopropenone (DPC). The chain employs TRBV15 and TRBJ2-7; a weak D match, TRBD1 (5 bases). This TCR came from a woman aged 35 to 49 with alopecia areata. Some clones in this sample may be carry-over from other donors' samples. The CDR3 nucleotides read TGTGCCACCAGCAGAGATCAGGCAGGGCCCCACGAGCAGTACTTC. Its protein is CATSRDQAGPHEQYF.